The T cell receptor beta chain under discussion was sequenced for a study of regulatory and conventional T cells in RAG deficiency. Whole-study findings and limits: Omenn patients showed >80% Treg-Tconv overlap and shorter CDR3 lengths.

CDR1 is SGHNT, CDR2 YYREEE, per germline (reference sequence). There are 8 residues in the CDR3. As to this clone: Its specificity is not known.

Measured with immunoSEQ multiplex PCR; TCRdb has only the in-frame clones, and not every one. The data show fewer than 35,000 clones, roughly 90% seen once. These data were also filed under a second study, of regulatory T cells. That source notes: Primers: 52 TRBV forward and 13 TRBJ reverse.

This sequence originates from a human donor in good health. J is TRBJ1-2 and V is TRBV5-4, with D possibly TRBD1 on 6 matching bases. The source material was CD8+ T cells sorted from blood. DNA for the CDR3: TGTGTGTCGGGGGCAAACACCTTC. Translation: CVSGANTF.